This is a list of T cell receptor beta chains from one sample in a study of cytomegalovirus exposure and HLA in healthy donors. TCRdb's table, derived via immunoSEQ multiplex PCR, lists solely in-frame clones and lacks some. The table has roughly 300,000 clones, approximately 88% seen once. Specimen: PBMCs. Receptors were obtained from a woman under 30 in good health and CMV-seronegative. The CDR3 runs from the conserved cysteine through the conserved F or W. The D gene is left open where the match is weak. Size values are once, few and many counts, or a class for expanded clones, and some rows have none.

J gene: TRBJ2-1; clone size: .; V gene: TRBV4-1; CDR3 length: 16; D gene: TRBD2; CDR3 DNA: TGCGCCAGCAGCCAAGACCGACTAGCGGGAATCGATGAGCAGTTCTTC; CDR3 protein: CASSQDRLAGIDEQFF
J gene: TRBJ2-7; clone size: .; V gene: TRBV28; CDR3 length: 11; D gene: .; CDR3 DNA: TGTGCCAGCAGTTCCAATGCCGGGACAACTTTC; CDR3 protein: CASSSNAGTTF
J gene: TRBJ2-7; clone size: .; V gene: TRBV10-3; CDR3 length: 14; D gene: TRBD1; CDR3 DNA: TGTGCCATCAGACGCCGGGACAGCCCCTACGAGCAGTACTTC; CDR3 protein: CAIRRRDSPYEQYF
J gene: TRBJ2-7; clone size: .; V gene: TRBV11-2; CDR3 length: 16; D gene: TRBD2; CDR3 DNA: TGTGCCAGCAGCTCCTTAGCGGGACGGACCCTCTGCGAGCAGTACTTC; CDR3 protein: CASSSLAGRTLCEQYF
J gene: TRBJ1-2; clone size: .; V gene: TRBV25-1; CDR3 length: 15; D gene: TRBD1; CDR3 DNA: TGTGCCAGCAGTGTGACAGGGGGAACTAGGTATGGCTACACCTTC; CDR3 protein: CASSVTGGTRYGYTF
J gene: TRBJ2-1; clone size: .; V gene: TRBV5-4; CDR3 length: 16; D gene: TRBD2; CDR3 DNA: TGTGCCAGCAGCTTGGCCGGGGCGGGGGGGAACAATGAGCAGTTCTTC; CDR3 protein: CASSLAGAGGNNEQFF
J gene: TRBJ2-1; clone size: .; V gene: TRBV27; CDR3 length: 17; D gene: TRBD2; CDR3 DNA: TGTGCCAGCAGTTCATATGGACTAGCGGGAACTTTTGGTGAGCAGTTCTTC; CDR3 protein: CASSSYGLAGTFGEQFF
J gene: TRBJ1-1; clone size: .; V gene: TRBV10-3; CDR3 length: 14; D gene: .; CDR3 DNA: TGTGCCATCAGTGATTCGAGAGTGAACACTGAAGCTTTCTTT; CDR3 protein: CAISDSRVNTEAFF
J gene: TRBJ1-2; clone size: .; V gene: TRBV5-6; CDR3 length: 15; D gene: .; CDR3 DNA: TGTGCCAGCAGCTACGGGGGGTTGGTCAACTATGGCTACACCTTC; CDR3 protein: CASSYGGLVNYGYTF
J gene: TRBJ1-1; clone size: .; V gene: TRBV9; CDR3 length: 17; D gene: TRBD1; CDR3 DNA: TGTGCCAGCAGCGCCTACCCGAGACAGGGGGTCCCTGCCGAAGCTTTCTTT; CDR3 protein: CASSAYPRQGVPAEAFF
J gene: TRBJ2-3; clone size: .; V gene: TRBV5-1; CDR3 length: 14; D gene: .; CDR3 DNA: TGCGCCAGCAGCTTGGCGGGTCTGACAGATACGCAGTATTTT; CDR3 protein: CASSLAGLTDTQYF
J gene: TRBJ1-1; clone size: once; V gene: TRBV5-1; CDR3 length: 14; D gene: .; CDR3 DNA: TGCGCCAGCAGCTCACAGGTTCTGAACACTGAAGCTTTCTTT; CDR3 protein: CASSSQVLNTEAFF
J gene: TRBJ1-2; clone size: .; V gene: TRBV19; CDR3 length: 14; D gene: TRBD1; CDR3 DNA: TGTGCCAGTAGTATACGGACAGGAACTTATGGCTACACCTTC; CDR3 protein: CASSIRTGTYGYTF
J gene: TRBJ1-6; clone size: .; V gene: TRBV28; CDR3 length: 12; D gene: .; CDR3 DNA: TGTGCCAGCAAAGGGGGAGTGGCACCCCTCCACTTT; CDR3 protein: CASKGGVAPLHF
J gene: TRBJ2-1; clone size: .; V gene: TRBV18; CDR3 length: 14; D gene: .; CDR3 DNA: TGTGCCAGCTCCCGGACTACTCCTGAGGATGAGCAGTTCTTC; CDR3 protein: CASSRTTPEDEQFF
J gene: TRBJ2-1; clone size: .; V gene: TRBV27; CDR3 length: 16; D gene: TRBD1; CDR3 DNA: TGTGCCAGCAGTCCACCCGGGACAGGGGTTTACAATGAGCAGTTCTTC; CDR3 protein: CASSPPGTGVYNEQFF
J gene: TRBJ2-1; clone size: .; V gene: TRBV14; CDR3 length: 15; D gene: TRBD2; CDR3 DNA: TGTGCCAGCAGCCCGGGACTAGCGGGTCTTACGGAGCAGTTCTTC; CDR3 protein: CASSPGLAGLTEQFF
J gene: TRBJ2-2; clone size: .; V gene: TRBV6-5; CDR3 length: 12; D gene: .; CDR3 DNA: TGTGCCACCTTTGACATCACCGGGGAGCTGTTTTTT; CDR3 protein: CATFDITGELFF
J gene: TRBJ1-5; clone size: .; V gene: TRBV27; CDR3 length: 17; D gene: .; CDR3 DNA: TGTGCCAGCAGTTTATCCCCCCACCAGGGGCCAAATCAGCCCCAGCATTTT; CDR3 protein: CASSLSPHQGPNQPQHF
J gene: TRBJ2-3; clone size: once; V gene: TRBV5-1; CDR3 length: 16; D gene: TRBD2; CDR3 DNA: TGCGCCAGCAGCTTGCGGGCTAGCGGGAGATCGGATACGCAGTATTTT; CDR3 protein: CASSLRASGRSDTQYF
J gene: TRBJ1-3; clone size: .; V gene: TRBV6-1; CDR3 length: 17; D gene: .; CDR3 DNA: TGTGCCAGCAGTGAAAACTACGGGGGAGCCTCTGGAAACACCATATATTTT; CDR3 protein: CASSENYGGASGNTIYF
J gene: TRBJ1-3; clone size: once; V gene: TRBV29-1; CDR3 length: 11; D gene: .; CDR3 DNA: TGCAGCGTCGTCTCTGGAAACACCATATATTTT; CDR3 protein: CSVVSGNTIYF
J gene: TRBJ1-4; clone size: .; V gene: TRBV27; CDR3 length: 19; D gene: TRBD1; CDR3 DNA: TGTGCCAGCAGTTCCCGGACAGGGACAAGGAGGGCAACTAATGAAAAACTGTTTTTT; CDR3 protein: CASSSRTGTRRATNEKLFF
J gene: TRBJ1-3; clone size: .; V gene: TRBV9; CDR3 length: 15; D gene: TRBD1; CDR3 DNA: TGTGCCAGCAGCGTATTGGGGACAGGGGGAAACACCATATATTTT; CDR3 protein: CASSVLGTGGNTIYF
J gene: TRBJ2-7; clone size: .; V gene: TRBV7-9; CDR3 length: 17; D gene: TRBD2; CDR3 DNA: TGTGCCAGCAGCTCAGTACACATTGGGACTACCCTCGGCGAGCAGTACTTC; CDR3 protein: CASSSVHIGTTLGEQYF
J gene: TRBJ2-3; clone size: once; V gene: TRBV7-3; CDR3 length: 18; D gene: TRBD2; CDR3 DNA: TGTGCCAGGGGGGCAGGGCTAGCGGGACTCCGTCGCACAGATACGCAGTATTTT; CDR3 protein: CARGAGLAGLRRTDTQYF
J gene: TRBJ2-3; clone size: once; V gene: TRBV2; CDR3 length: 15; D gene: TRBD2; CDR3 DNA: TGTGCCAGCAGTGCCCTAGCGGCTAGCACAGATACGCAGTATTTT; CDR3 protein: CASSALAASTDTQYF
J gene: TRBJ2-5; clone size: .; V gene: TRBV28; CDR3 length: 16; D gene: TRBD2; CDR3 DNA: TGTGCCAGCAGCGGATTGTCTAGCGGCAGGGTGGAGACCCAGTACTTC; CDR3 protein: CASSGLSSGRVETQYF
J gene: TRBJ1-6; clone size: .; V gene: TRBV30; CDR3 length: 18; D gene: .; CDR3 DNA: TGTGCCTGGAGTGTACCGACAGGCGATAAAGAGCTTAATTCACCCCTCCACTTT; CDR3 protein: CAWSVPTGDKELNSPLHF
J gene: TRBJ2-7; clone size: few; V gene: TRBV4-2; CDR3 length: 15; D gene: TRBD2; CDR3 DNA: TGTGCCAGCAGCCCCTCTAGGACTAGCGGGAACGAGCAGTACTTC; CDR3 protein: CASSPSRTSGNEQYF
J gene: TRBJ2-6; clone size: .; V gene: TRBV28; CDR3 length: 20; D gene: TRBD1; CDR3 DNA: TGTGCCAGCAGTTTATTGGTCGGACAGGGAATTGGATCTGGGGCCAACGTCCTGACTTTC; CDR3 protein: CASSLLVGQGIGSGANVLTF
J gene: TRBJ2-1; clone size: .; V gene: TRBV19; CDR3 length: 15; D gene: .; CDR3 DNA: TGTGCCAGTAGTTGGGGGGACCTTTCCTACAATGAGCAGTTCTTC; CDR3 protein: CASSWGDLSYNEQFF
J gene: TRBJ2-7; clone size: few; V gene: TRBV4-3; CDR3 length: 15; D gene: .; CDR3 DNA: TGCGCCAGCAGCCGGGAGTGGGCCGCCTCCTACGAGCAGTACTTC; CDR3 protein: CASSREWAASYEQYF
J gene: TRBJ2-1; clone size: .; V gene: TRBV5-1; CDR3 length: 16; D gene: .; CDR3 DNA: TGCGCCAGCAGCTATTCAACAGGGTTTGCCTACAATGAGCAGTTCTTC; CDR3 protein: CASSYSTGFAYNEQFF
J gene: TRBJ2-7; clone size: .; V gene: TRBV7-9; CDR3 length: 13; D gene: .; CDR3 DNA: TGTGCCAGCAGCCTCAACGCGGGGTACGAGCAGTACTTC; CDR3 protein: CASSLNAGYEQYF
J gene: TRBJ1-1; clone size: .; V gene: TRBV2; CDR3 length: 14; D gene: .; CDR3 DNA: TGTGCCAGCAGTGACGCGGTTTTGGGCACTGAAGCTTTCTTT; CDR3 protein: CASSDAVLGTEAFF
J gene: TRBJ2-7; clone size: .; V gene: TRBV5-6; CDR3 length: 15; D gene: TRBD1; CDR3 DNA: TGTGCCAGCAGGCGGGGCACAGGGGGAACCTACGAGCAGTACTTC; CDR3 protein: CASRRGTGGTYEQYF
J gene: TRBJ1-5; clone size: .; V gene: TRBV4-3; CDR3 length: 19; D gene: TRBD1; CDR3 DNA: TGCGCCAGCAGCCAAGGTCAGTTACAGGGGTTGAGGAGCAATCAGCCCCAGCATTTT; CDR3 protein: CASSQGQLQGLRSNQPQHF
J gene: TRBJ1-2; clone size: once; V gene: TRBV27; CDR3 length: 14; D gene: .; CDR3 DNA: TGTGCCAGCAGTTTAGGCACAGGGAACTATGGCTACACCTTC; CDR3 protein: CASSLGTGNYGYTF
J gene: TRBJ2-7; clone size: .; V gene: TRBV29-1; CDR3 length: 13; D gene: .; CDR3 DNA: TGCAGCGTTGAGCAGGGGTCGAACTACGAGCAGTACTTC; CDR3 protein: CSVEQGSNYEQYF
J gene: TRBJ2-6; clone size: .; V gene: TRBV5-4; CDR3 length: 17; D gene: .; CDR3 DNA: TGTGCCAGCAGCTTGTCTATTGACAGCTCTGGGGCCAACGTCCTGACTTTC; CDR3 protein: CASSLSIDSSGANVLTF
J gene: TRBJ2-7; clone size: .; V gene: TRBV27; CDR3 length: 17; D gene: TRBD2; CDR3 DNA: TGTGCCAGCAGTCTCGGAGCCGCGGGAGTGGGGGGTTACGAGCAGTACTTC; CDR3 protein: CASSLGAAGVGGYEQYF
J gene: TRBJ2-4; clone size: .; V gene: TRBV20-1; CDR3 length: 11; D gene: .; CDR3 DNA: TGCAGTGGGGGCTTTCAAAACATTCAGTACTTC; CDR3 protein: CSGGFQNIQYF
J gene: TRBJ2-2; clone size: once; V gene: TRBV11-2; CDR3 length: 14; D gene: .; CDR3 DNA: TGTGCCAGCAGCTCCACAGAAATCCCCGGGGAGCTGTTTTTT; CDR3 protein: CASSSTEIPGELFF
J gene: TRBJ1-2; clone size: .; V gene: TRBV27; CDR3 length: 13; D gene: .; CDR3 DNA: TGTGCCAGCAGTTTATATATGGGGGAGGCTTACACCTTC; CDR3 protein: CASSLYMGEAYTF
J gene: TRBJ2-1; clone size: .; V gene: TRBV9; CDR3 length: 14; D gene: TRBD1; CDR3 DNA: TGTGCCAGCAGCGTAGAGGACAGGGTTTATGAGCAGTTCTTC; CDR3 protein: CASSVEDRVYEQFF
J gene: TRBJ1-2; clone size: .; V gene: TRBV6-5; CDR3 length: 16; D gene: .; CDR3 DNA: TGTGCCAGCAGTTCCAGACACTGGGAGGGGAGCGTTGGCTACACCTTC; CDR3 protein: CASSSRHWEGSVGYTF
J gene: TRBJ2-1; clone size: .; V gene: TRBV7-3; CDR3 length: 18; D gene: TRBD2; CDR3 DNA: TGTGCCAGCAGCCAGGTAGCGGGTCCCCTGAGCTCCTACAATGAGCAGTTCTTC; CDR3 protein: CASSQVAGPLSSYNEQFF
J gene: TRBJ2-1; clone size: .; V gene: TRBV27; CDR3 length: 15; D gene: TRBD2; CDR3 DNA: TGTGCCAGCAGCCTGACTAGCGGGAGGGCCTGGGAGCAGTTCTTC; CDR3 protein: CASSLTSGRAWEQFF
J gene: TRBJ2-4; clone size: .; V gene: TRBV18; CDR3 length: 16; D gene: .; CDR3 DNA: TGTGCCAGCTCACCACAGAGGGTCATAGCCAAAAACATTCAGTACTTC; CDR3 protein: CASSPQRVIAKNIQYF
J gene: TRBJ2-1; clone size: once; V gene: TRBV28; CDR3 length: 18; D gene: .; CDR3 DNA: TGTGCCAGCAGTTTATTCGCTCAACAGGAGACTGATTTCGATGAGCAGTTCTTC; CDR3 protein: CASSLFAQQETDFDEQFF
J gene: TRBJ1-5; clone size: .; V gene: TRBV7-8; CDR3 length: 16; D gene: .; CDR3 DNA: TGTGCCAGCAGCCTCCGTGGGAGGGGTTACAATCAGCCCCAGCATTTT; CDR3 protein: CASSLRGRGYNQPQHF
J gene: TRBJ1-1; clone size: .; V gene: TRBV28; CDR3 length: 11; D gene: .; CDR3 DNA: TGTGCCAGCCCGCGGGGCGAGCGGGCTTTCTTT; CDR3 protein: CASPRGERAFF
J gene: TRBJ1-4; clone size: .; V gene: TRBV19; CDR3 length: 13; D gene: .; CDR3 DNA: TGTGCCAGTAATACGGCAACTAATGAAAAACTGTTTTTT; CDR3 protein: CASNTATNEKLFF
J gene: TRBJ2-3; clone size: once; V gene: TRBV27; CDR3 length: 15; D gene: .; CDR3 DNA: TGTGCCAGCAGTTTACTAGCGACGAGCACAGATACGCAGTATTTT; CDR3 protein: CASSLLATSTDTQYF
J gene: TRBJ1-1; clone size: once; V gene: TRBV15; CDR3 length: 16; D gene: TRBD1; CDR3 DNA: TGTGCCACCAGCAGAGCGGGGACAGGGCTGAACACTGAAGCTTTCTTT; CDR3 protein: CATSRAGTGLNTEAFF
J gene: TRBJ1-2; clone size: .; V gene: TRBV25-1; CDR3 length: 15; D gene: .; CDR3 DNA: TGTGCCAGCAGTGAACCGGGAACGTGGTTTTCGGGCTACACCTTC; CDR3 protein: CASSEPGTWFSGYTF